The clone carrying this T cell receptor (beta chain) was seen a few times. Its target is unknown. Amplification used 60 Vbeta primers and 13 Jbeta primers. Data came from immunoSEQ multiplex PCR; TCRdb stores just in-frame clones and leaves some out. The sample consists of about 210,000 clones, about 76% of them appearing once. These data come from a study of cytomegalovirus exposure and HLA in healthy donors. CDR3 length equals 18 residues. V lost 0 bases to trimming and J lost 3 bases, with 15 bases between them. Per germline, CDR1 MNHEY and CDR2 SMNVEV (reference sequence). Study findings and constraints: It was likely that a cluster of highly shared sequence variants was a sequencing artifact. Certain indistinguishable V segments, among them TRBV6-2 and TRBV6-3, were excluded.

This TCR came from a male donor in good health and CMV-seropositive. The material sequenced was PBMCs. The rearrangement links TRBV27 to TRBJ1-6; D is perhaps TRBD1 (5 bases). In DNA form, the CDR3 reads TGTGCCAGCAGTTTATCGATCCCGGGGGAGAACTATAATTCACCCCTCCACTTT. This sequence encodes CASSLSIPGENYNSPLHF.